Following are 13 T cell receptor beta chains from one sample sequenced in a study of response to subunit inactivated influenza vaccine. Each CDR3 protein is one row after TCRdb ran MiXCR on the RT-PCR reads. The data hold approximately 530,000 distinct CDR3 sequences, with less than 10% observed a single time. The specimen was PBMCs from blood, collected roughly 24 months after vaccination. The source of these receptors is a man aged 45 to 75 who received an inactivated influenza vaccine.

A few counts support this clonotype. V gene TRBV4-2 combines with J gene TRBJ2-2; D gene unclear. CDR1 and CDR2 (germline): LGHNA, YNFKEQ. V dropped 4 bases and J dropped 3 bases, with 15 bases sitting between them. The CDR3 consists of 16 residues. The CDR3 DNA reads TGTGCCAGCAGCCCCTGGGGTCTAAAGCACACCGGGGAGCTGTTTTTT. Its translation: CASSPWGLKHTGELFF.

As concerns this clonotype: This may be a read error: a much more frequent sequence differs by one nucleotide. The V gene is TRBV6-1, the J gene TRBJ2-1; D is perhaps TRBD1 (6 bases). The CDR3 is made up of 13 amino acids. Germline CDR1 is MNHNS and CDR2 is SASEGT. The CDR3 region is CASRDSARNDQFF. The CDR3 coding sequence is TGTGCCAGCAGGGACAGTGCGCGCAATGATCAGTTCTTC.

CDR3 sequence reads: CSARNYGTSLTQYF. The DNA for the CDR3 is TGCAGTGCTAGAAACTACGGGACTAGTCTTACGCAGTATTTT. This chain connects TRBV20-1 to TRBJ2-3, with TRBD2 identical over 8 bases. V gave up 2 bases and J gave up 8 bases; unmatched junction bases: 9. The CDR3 length is 14 residues. The germline V gene encodes CDR1 DFQATT and CDR2 SNEGSKA (reference sequence).

This clonotype was counted a few times. The chain is built from TRBV29-1 and TRBJ2-3; perhaps TRBD2 as D (7 bases). V was trimmed by 4 bases and J by 3 bases, leaving 17 bases between them. This CDR3 is 15 amino acids long. From germline, CDR1 is SQVTM and CDR2 ANQGSEA. The CDR3 sequence: CSVVIGRGGTDTQYF. The CDR3 region has the DNA TGCAGCGTTGTGATCGGCAGGGGAGGGACAGATACGCAGTATTTT.

This clonotype was counted between two and nine times. The gene calls are TRBV2 and TRBJ2-3; 11 bases are a match to TRBD2. CDR1 SNHLY and CDR2 FYNNEI come from the germline V gene. The CDR3 is 12 amino acids. V dropped 10 bases and J dropped 10; count of bases not matched to a gene: 7. CDR3 sequence (DNA): TGTGCCACCAACCTTAGCGGGAGGGCGCAGTATTTT. Protein: CATNLSGRAQYF.

This clonotype was picked up many times. The chain recombines TRBV20-1 with TRBJ1-1; tentative D call: TRBD1 (6 bases). This CDR3 has 14 residues. Germline CDR1 and CDR2: DFQATT and SNEGSKA (reference sequence). The V end was cut by 0 bases, the J end by 4 bases, with 12 bases between. In DNA, the CDR3 is TGCAGTGCTAGAGAGCTGGGGGCGAGCACTGAAGCTTTCTTT. This sequence encodes CSARELGASTEAFF.

The genes are TRBV15 and TRBJ1-1; maybe TRBD1 (5 bases). The CDR3 extends over 14 amino acids. The V end was cut by 5 bases, the J end by 10 bases, with 20 bases between. CDR1 and CDR2 (germline): LNHNV, YYDKDF (reference sequence). In DNA, the CDR3 is TGTGCCACCAGCCCAAGGGGTTCAAGGGAGGGAGCTTTCTTT. Protein sequence: CATSPRGSREGAFF. Combining the CDR3 with reference TRBV15 and TRBJ1-1 gives the whole variable domain DAMVIQNPRYQVTQFGKPVTLSCSQTLNHNVMYWYQQKSSQAPKLLFHYYDKDFNNEADTPDNFQSRRPNTSFCFLDIRSPGLGDTAMYLCATSPRGSREGAFFGQGTRLTVV.

This clonotype was detected many times. The V gene is TRBV20-1, the J gene TRBJ2-3; 8 positions agree with TRBD2. The germline V gene has CDR1 DFQATT and CDR2 SNEGSKA (reference sequence). V lost 3 bases, J lost 7 bases, and 6 bases stayed unmatched. This CDR3 contains 13 residues. The CDR3 here is CSASGGALYTQYF. The CDR3 nucleotides read TGCAGTGCTAGCGGGGGGGCCTTGTATACGCAGTATTTT.

The chain joins TRBV12-3 or TRBV12-4 to TRBJ1-6, with D unresolved. CDR3 length: 13 amino acids. V lost 6 bases to trimming and J lost 7 bases, with 10 bases between them. The CDR3 protein is CASRRGHNSPLHF. DNA for the CDR3: TGTGCCAGCAGACGGGGTCACAATTCACCCCTCCACTTT.

This clonotype was detected many times. The CDR3 here is CASSQSSHRLANTGELFF. The CDR3 region has the DNA TGTGCCAGCAGCCAATCATCGCACAGGCTCGCGAACACCGGGGAGCTGTTTTTT. The chain carries TRBV3-1 and TRBJ2-2; tentatively, D is TRBD1 (5 bases). Germline CDR1 is LGHDT and CDR2 is YNNKEL (reference sequence). Trimming stripped 2 bases from V and 0 bases from J, with 16 bases between. The CDR3 loop spans 18 amino acids.

V and J are TRBV20-1 and TRBJ1-2; 11 positions match TRBD1. V lost 2 bases to trimming and J lost 0 bases; unmatched junction nucleotides: 11. CDR3 length: 18 amino acids. Germline CDR1 and CDR2: DFQATT and SNEGSKA (reference sequence). The CDR3 nucleotides are TGCAGTGCTAGAAAACCGGGACAGGGGGACCCTGCTAACTATGGCTACACCTTC. It yields the protein CSARKPGQGDPANYGYTF.

There are a few counts of this clonotype. This chain uses TRBV4-2 with TRBJ2-6, with TRBD1 identical over 8 bases. Unmatched junction bases numbered 9, after V lost 2 bases and J lost 0 bases. Germline V CDR1 and CDR2: LGHNA, YNFKEQ. The CDR3 totals 19 residues. CDR3 bases: TGTGCCAGCAGCCAAACACCGGGACAGGCGACCTCTGGGGCCAACGTCCTGACTTTC. It translates to CASSQTPGQATSGANVLTF.

This clonotype was detected ten times or more. The V gene is TRBV25-1, the J gene TRBJ1-2; 8 nucleotides align to TRBD1. The germline V gene has CDR1 MGHDK and CDR2 SYGVNS. Germline trimming cut 1 base from V and 11 bases from J; bases unmatched to any gene: 6. The CDR3 length is 13 residues. The CDR3 DNA sequence: TGTGCCAGCAGTGAATGGACAGGGCTTCTGTACACCTTC. Encoded protein: CASSEWTGLLYTF.